Following are 19 T cell receptor beta chains from one sample sequenced in a study of chemoradiotherapy in HPV16-positive cancers. Clones were sequenced by immunoSEQ multiplex PCR, and TCRdb holds only the in-frame ones, with some missing. The sample consists of about 19,000 clones, 75% to 90% of them appearing once. The sample in question was blood, obtained from a patient who underwent chemoradiotherapy. These receptors were taken from a human donor with HPV-associated anogenital cancer.

V gene TRBV6-1 combines with J gene TRBJ2-5, with D perhaps TRBD1 or TRBD2 (6 bases each). Germline V CDR1 and CDR2: MNHNS, SASEGT. The length of the CDR3 is 15 residues. V lost 2 bases and J 7 bases, leaving 17 bases between the germline ends. The CDR3 bases are TGTGCCAGCAGTGAAACTAGGGGGGCAGGAGGGACCCAGTACTTC. It codes for CASSETRGAGGTQYF.

This chain joins TRBV19 and TRBJ1-6; D is perhaps TRBD1 (5 bases). Germline V lookup: CDR1 LNHDA, CDR2 SQIVND (reference sequence). V lost 9 bases and J lost 9, with 12 bases in between. The CDR3 consists of 12 residues. The CDR3 DNA is TGTGCCAGCCGGGACTTCCTTTCACCCCTCCACTTT. Protein sequence: CASRDFLSPLHF.

This sequence joins TRBV2 and TRBJ1-1, with 9 nucleotides matching TRBD1. CDR1 and CDR2 (germline): SNHLY, FYNNEI. V shed 3 bases and J 4 bases; nucleotides not matched to a gene: 12. The length of the CDR3 is 17 residues. CDR3 residues: CASSDPGQGMSVTEAFF. The CDR3 nucleotides are TGTGCCAGCAGTGACCCGGGACAGGGCATGTCAGTCACTGAAGCTTTCTTT.

The chain employs TRBV7-6 and TRBJ2-7; D is uncertain. The CDR3 length is 17 residues. Germline assignment: CDR1 SGHVS and CDR2 FNYEAQ. Trimming took 0 bases from V and 4 from J, leaving 19 bases between them. The DNA for the CDR3 is TGTGCCAGCAGCTTAGCGCACCCAGGTCCGAAACAATACGAGCAGTACTTC. This codes for CASSLAHPGPKQYEQYF.

The chain has TRBV4-2 and TRBJ2-3, with 12 nucleotides matching TRBD2. This CDR3 is 18 amino acids long. V was clipped by 0 bases and J by 2 bases; unmatched bases: 6. Germline V gene data show CDR1 as LGHNA and CDR2 as YNFKEQ. In nucleotides, the CDR3 is TGTGCCAGCAGCCAAGATTCTCTAGCGGGGGGGATCACAGATACGCAGTATTTT. Translating it yields CASSQDSLAGGITDTQYF.

The CDR3 nucleotides are TGTGCCAGCCAGTTGGGGGACAAGTCCCACGAGCAGTACTTC. The encoded protein is CASQLGDKSHEQYF. The rearrangement joins TRBV27 to TRBJ2-7; possible D gene TRBD1, 6 bases. Trimming took off 8 bases at V and 5 bases at J, with 19 bases between the two ends. Germline values: CDR1 MNHEY, CDR2 SMNVEV (reference sequence). The CDR3 loop spans 14 amino acids.

V usage is TRBV14 and J usage is TRBJ2-7; D not certain. Germline CDR1 is SGHDN and CDR2 is FVKESK. The CDR3 runs 15 residues. V lost 1 base to trimming and J lost 3 bases, with 13 bases between them. The CDR3 DNA reads TGTGCCAGCAGCCAAGCCCAGGACCTCCGCTACGAGCAGTACTTC. This encodes CASSQAQDLRYEQYF.

This sequence joins TRBV6-6 and TRBJ1-3, with D maybe TRBD1 (5 bases). The V gene lost 6 bases and the J gene lost 8 bases, with 17 bases spanning the gap. This CDR3 contains 14 residues. CDR1 and CDR2 (germline): MNHNY, SVGAGI (reference sequence). The CDR3 DNA follows: TGTGCCAGCAGAGAAACGGGGGTTGGCTACACCATATATTTT. It specifies CASRETGVGYTIYF.

This chain connects TRBV18 to TRBJ1-5, with a possible D match to TRBD1 (6 bases). Deletions cut 0 bases from V and 7 bases from J, with 13 bases between. The CDR3 contains 15 residues. The germline V gene encodes CDR1 KGHSH and CDR2 LQKENI. DNA for the CDR3: TGTGCCAGCTCACCACCGGGGGGCTTCGGCCAGCCCCAGCATTTT. This translates into CASSPPGGFGQPQHF.

V and J are TRBV5-8 and TRBJ2-7; 10 positions agree with TRBD1. The V and J ends lost 7 bases and 2 bases, in that order; junction bases with no gene match: 24. The CDR3 length is 20 residues. From germline, CDR1 is SGHTS and CDR2 YDEGEE. This CDR3 reads CASPTPPMGAMGQGTYEQYF. The CDR3 DNA reads TGTGCCAGCCCCACGCCTCCGATGGGTGCTATGGGACAGGGGACCTACGAGCAGTACTTC.

The rearrangement links TRBV7-9 to TRBJ1-6, with TRBD1 matching 7 bases. Germline CDR1 reads SEHNR; CDR2 reads FQNEAQ (reference sequence). Losses at the gene ends were 4 bases for V and 9 bases for J; bases not matched to a gene: 9. CDR3 length: 15 residues. CDR3 in DNA: TGTGCCAGCAGCTCCCTGACAGGGAGAAGTTCACCCCTCCACTTT. This encodes CASSSLTGRSSPLHF.

The chain uses TRBV19 and TRBJ2-3; 10 bases align to TRBD2. V trimming: 8 bases; J trimming: 0 bases; junction bases outside the gene matches: 2. CDR1 and CDR2 (germline): LNHDA, SQIVND (reference sequence). This CDR3 is 14 amino acids long. This CDR3 reads CASGTSASTDTQYF. CDR3 in DNA: TGTGCCAGTGGGACTAGCGCCAGCACAGATACGCAGTATTTT.

The chain has TRBV2 and TRBJ1-6; no firm D call. This CDR3 is 14 amino acids long. Germline lookup yields CDR1 SNHLY and CDR2 FYNNEI. V lost 10 bases to trimming and J lost 9 bases, with 19 bases between them. CDR3 coding DNA: TGTGCCACAACGAGACAAGCCCGGGGTTCACCCCTCCACTTT. Its translation is CATTRQARGSPLHF.

The chain is built from TRBV18 and TRBJ2-2, with 7 bases matching TRBD1. CDR1 is KGHSH and CDR2 is LQKENI in the germline V gene. The trim removed 0 bases at V and 7 bases at J, leaving 11 bases unmatched. This CDR3 is built from 17 residues. The CDR3 loop reads CASSPPGTGADLGELFF. Written as DNA, the CDR3 is TGTGCCAGCTCACCACCTGGCACAGGGGCCGATCTCGGGGAGCTGTTTTTT.

This rearrangement joins TRBV6-5 to TRBJ1-5; 7 bases are a match to TRBD1. V gave up 2 bases and J gave up 5 bases; unmatched junction bases: 6. Germline V gene sequence: CDR1 MNHEY, CDR2 SVGAGI. The CDR3 is 15 residues long. The CDR3 region has the DNA TGTGCCAGCAGTTACAATGGCAGGGGGGATCAGCCCCAGCATTTT. As protein: CASSYNGRGDQPQHF.

V usage is TRBV29-1 and J usage is TRBJ1-1; D perhaps matches TRBD1 (5 bases). The V gene's germline CDR1 is SQVTM and CDR2 ANQGSEA. V lost 1 base and J 3 bases, leaving 12 bases between the germline ends. The length of the CDR3 is 14 residues. The CDR3 DNA reads TGCAGCGTTGAAGGACAGATGGGGGACACTGAAGCTTTCTTT. This translates into CSVEGQMGDTEAFF.

The chain recombines TRBV5-1 with TRBJ2-6; 7 bases are shared with TRBD1. CDR1 SGHRS and CDR2 YFSETQ come from the germline V gene. The CDR3 has 19 residues. V was clipped by 2 bases and J by 0 bases; unmatched bases: 11. CDR3: CASSLLRDSLLSGANVLTF. CDR3 nucleotide sequence: TGCGCCAGCAGCTTATTGAGGGACAGTCTACTCTCTGGGGCCAACGTCCTGACTTTC.

The chain joins TRBV7-8 to TRBJ1-2, with D perhaps matching TRBD1 (6 bases). CDR1 and CDR2 (germline): SGHVS, FQNEAQ. With 3 bases removed from V and 8 bases from J, the gap between germline ends came to 10 bases. This CDR3 comprises 12 residues. The CDR3 sequence: CASSLGTWGYTF. The CDR3 DNA reads as TGTGCCAGCAGCTTGGGGACATGGGGCTACACCTTC.

V gene TRBV9 combines with J gene TRBJ1-1; D is unclear. CDR1 is SGDLS and CDR2 is YYNGEE in the germline V gene. The CDR3 length is 13 residues. V shed 0 bases and J shed 3 bases, with 6 bases lying between them. Here the CDR3 DNA reads TGTGCCAGCAGCGTAGGGGGAGACACTGAAGCTTTCTTT. Amino acids: CASSVGGDTEAFF. Full variable domain (rest looked up from reference TRBV9 and TRBJ1-1): DSGVTQTPKHLITATGQRVTLRCSPRSGDLSVYWYQQSLDQGLQFLIQYYNGEERAKGNILERFSAQQFPDLHSELNLSSLELGDSALYFCASSVGGDTEAFFGQGTRLTVV.